The clone carrying this TCR beta chain was detected only once. The antigen is not known. This specimen comes from a study of shared clonotypes between healthy human individuals. Across the whole study: Contributing individuals were a couple of females and a few males aged 18 to 49.

Germline V lookup: CDR1 MDHEN, CDR2 SYDVKM. V was cut by 3 bases and J by 7 bases, with 10 bases left in between. The CDR3 spans 14 residues. Naive CD8 cells comprised CD45RO-negative, CCR7-positively selected cells, excluding terminally differentiated effector memory CD45RA+ cells. All donors were healthy HIV-negative adults lacking recent acute infections or vaccinations. Broader study findings: Clonotype sharing among donors likely depends on sequencing depth. For sorted subsets, rarefaction showed incomplete sequencing despite large depth.

Sequenced by immunoSEQ multiplex PCR; TCRdb stores in-frame clones only, minus some. This table holds around 600,000 clones, roughly 95% found once. Sequencing input: naive CD8+ T cells sorted from blood. The source is a woman under 40 in good health. The chain employs TRBV28 and TRBJ1-6; a weak D match, TRBD1 (5 bases). CDR3 DNA sequence: TGTGCCAGCAGTTTTACGGGGCTAAATTCACCCCTCCACTTT. Amino acid sequence: CASSFTGLNSPLHF.